Following are 26 T cell receptor beta chains from one sample sequenced in a study of blood T cell repertoires in COVID-19 (dated by TCRdb to 2018 to 2020). Libraries were prepared through the immunoSEQ multiplex PCR assay. The table was pulled from immuneACCESS by TCRdb, which kept in-frame rearrangements only. Such tables lose some clones; where checked, under half of the loss comes from unresolved V genes, and the rest has no known cause. This sample has some 110,000 clones in its table, and roughly 90% of those were observed once. The ten largest clones capture approximately 5.6% of the sample. The sequencing input was peripheral blood. The receptors derive from a human donor in a cohort sampled during active COVID-19.

This rearrangement joins TRBV4-2 to TRBJ1-5; no clear D. V dropped 0 bases and J dropped 6 bases, with 12 bases sitting between them. This CDR3 comprises 15 residues. Germline CDR1 is LGHNA and CDR2 is YNFKEQ. CDR3 DNA sequence: TGTGCCAGCAGCCAAGAGGCTTTGGCACGTCAGCCCCAGCATTTT. This codes for CASSQEALARQPQHF.

The chain combines TRBV5-3 with TRBJ1-5; D not resolved. TRBV5-3 falls under the ORF class, with uncertain function. The V gene lost 3 bases and the J gene lost 5 bases, with 12 bases spanning the gap. The CDR3 covers 14 residues. In nucleotides, the CDR3 is TGTGCCAGAAGCTCGGACTACTTTTATCAGCCCCAGCATTTT. It yields the protein CARSSDYFYQPQHF.

The chain recombines TRBV10-3 with TRBJ1-1; the match to TRBD1 covers 7 bases. Per the germline V gene, CDR1 is ENHRY and CDR2 is SYGVKD. This CDR3 has 15 amino acids. V dropped 5 bases and J dropped 1; count of bases not matched to a gene: 7. CDR3 protein: CAISPGRGSNTEAFF. As DNA, the CDR3 is TGTGCCATCAGTCCCGGCAGGGGGTCGAACACTGAAGCTTTCTTT.

The gene calls are TRBV30 and TRBJ2-7, with 7 bases that match TRBD2. The CDR3 consists of 12 residues. The germline V gene encodes CDR1 GTSNPN and CDR2 SVGIG (reference sequence). With V trimmed by 0 bases and J by 6 bases, 2 bases remained unmatched. The CDR3 region has the DNA TGTGCCTGGAGTGTGGGAGGGCGCGAGCAGTACTTC. It is translated as CAWSVGGREQYF.

The chain combines TRBV28 with TRBJ1-1, with 9 bases that match TRBD1. With V trimmed by 4 bases and J by 3 bases, 6 bases remained unmatched. CDR3 length: 15 residues. The V gene's germline CDR1 is MDHEN and CDR2 SYDVKM. The CDR3 spells CASSSRDRGDTEAFF. The CDR3 DNA reads as TGTGCCAGCAGTTCCCGCGACAGGGGGGACACTGAAGCTTTCTTT.

V and J are TRBV12-3 or TRBV12-4 and TRBJ2-1; D possibly corresponds to TRBD1 (5 bases). V shed 1 base and J shed 10 bases, with 11 bases lying between them. The CDR3 has 13 amino acids. CDR3 protein: CASSLEGPQEQFF. CDR3 in DNA: TGTGCCAGCAGTTTAGAGGGGCCCCAGGAGCAGTTCTTC.

This chain connects TRBV13 to TRBJ1-2; D is uncertain. The CDR3 is made up of 14 amino acids. V lost 5 bases, J lost 4 bases, and 14 bases lay in between. Germline lookup yields CDR1 PRHDT and CDR2 FYEKMQ (reference sequence). The DNA for the CDR3 is TGTGCCAGCAGCAGCAGAGGCGTTGGCTATGGCTACACCTTC. It is translated as CASSSRGVGYGYTF.

The chain is built from TRBV7-2 and TRBJ2-2; D is perhaps TRBD2 (5 bases). Germline CDR1 is SGHTA and CDR2 is FQGNSA. Between the trimmed V and J ends, which lost 4 bases and 2 bases, there was a span of 11 bases. The CDR3 totals 15 residues. In DNA form, the CDR3 reads TGTGCCAGCAGCTGGGCGGGCCTTAACACCGGGGAGCTGTTTTTT. Its protein product is CASSWAGLNTGELFF.

The gene calls are TRBV10-2 and TRBJ2-1, with 12 bases fitting TRBD2. J was trimmed by 7 bases and V by 3 bases; bases with no gene match: 7. This CDR3 has 16 amino acids. Germline V gene sequence: CDR1 WSHSY, CDR2 SAAADI. This chain's CDR3 is CASSDPWGTSGNEQFF. As DNA, the CDR3 is TGCGCCAGCAGTGACCCCTGGGGGACTAGCGGGAATGAGCAGTTCTTC.

This chain joins TRBV2 and TRBJ1-1; D perhaps matches TRBD1 (5 bases). The CDR3 runs 13 residues. Per germline, CDR1 SNHLY and CDR2 FYNNEI. Trimming took 6 bases from V and 6 from J, leaving 14 bases between them. The CDR3 sequence: CASSPRGGSEAFF. The CDR3 DNA reads as TGTGCCAGCAGCCCCCGGGGGGGGTCTGAAGCTTTCTTT.

The chain links TRBV7-8 to TRBJ2-7, with a tentative D call TRBD2 (5 bases). V was clipped by 0 bases and J by 0 bases, with 21 bases between them. The CDR3 has 19 residues. Germline lookup yields CDR1 SGHVS and CDR2 FQNEAQ. The CDR3 DNA is TGTGCCAGCAGCTTAGCATTGGCAGTGACTACCTTCTACTCCTACGAGCAGTACTTC. Translated: CASSLALAVTTFYSYEQYF. Using reference TRBV7-8 and TRBJ2-7 for the parts outside the CDR3, the full variable domain is GAGVSQSPRYKVAKRGQDVALRCDPISGHVSLFWYQQALGQGPEFLTYFQNEAQLDKSGLPSDRFFAERPEGSVSTLKIQRTQQEDSAVYLCASSLALAVTTFYSYEQYFGPGTRLTVT.

This chain connects TRBV27 to TRBJ2-3; 9 bases map to TRBD2. There are 15 residues in the CDR3. The junction had 8 bases not matched to a gene; V was cut back by 6 bases and J by 4 bases. The germline gives CDR1 MNHEY, CDR2 SMNVEV (reference sequence). Here the CDR3 reads CASSFSGRSPDTQYF. The DNA for the CDR3 is TGTGCCAGCAGCTTTAGCGGGAGATCCCCAGATACGCAGTATTTT.

This chain connects TRBV7-8 to TRBJ1-2, with D unresolved. Germline CDR1 is SGHVS and CDR2 is FQNEAQ. This CDR3 has 11 amino acids. CDR3 loop: CVARSDEGYTF. The CDR3 DNA is TGTGTCGCCCGGAGCGACGAGGGCTACACCTTC.

V is TRBV30 and J is TRBJ2-3, with D hard to call. The CDR3 contains 14 residues. Looked up from germline, CDR1 is GTSNPN and CDR2 is SVGIG (reference sequence). V lost 2 bases, J lost 3 bases, and 12 bases lay in between. The CDR3: CAWSLGPGTDTQYF. CDR3 coding DNA: TGTGCCTGGAGTCTGGGCCCTGGGACAGATACGCAGTATTTT.

The rearrangement links TRBV28 to TRBJ2-6; tentative D call: TRBD1 (6 bases). The CDR3 has 15 amino acids. Deletions cut 6 bases from V and 1 base from J, with 10 bases between. Germline V gene lookup returns CDR1 MDHEN and CDR2 SYDVKM. The CDR3 is CASRTGGSGANVLTF. DNA of the CDR3: TGTGCCAGCAGGACAGGCGGATCTGGGGCCAACGTCCTGACTTTC.

The V and J genes are TRBV2 and TRBJ2-7; D is unresolved. The V gene lost 6 bases and the J gene lost 4 bases, with 10 bases spanning the gap. The germline V gene encodes CDR1 SNHLY and CDR2 FYNNEI. The CDR3 spans 12 residues. The chain's CDR3 is CASRIAGYEQYF. The CDR3 DNA reads as TGTGCCAGCAGGATAGCCGGGTACGAGCAGTACTTC.

Worth noting for this clone: The junction and the germline gene differ at one end; a read error may be behind it. The V call is TRBV7-2, the J call TRBJ2-2; D is perhaps TRBD2 (5 bases). Germline V gene sequence: CDR1 SGHTA, CDR2 FQGNSA. The CDR3 loop spans 17 amino acids. CDR3 protein: CASSLVRREYNTGELFF. The CDR3 region has the DNA TGTGCCAGCAGCTTAGTCCGACGGGAATATAACACCGGAGAGCTGTTTTTT.

The chain uses TRBV3-1 (or the pseudogene TRBV3-2) and TRBJ2-1, with a weak D call TRBD1 (6 bases). This CDR3 region has 18 residues. Between the trimmed V and J ends, which lost 0 bases and 3 bases, there was a span of 18 bases. Germline CDR1 and CDR2: LGHDT and YNNKEL (reference sequence). The CDR3 reads CASSQEGPDSTYYNEQFF. CDR3 coding DNA: TGTGCCAGCAGCCAAGAAGGGCCGGACAGTACTTACTACAATGAGCAGTTCTTC.

V is TRBV7-6 and J is TRBJ2-5; 8 nucleotides agree with TRBD1. The CDR3 covers 16 residues. CDR1 is SGHVS, CDR2 FNYEAQ, per germline. The V and J ends lost 3 bases and 5 bases, in that order; junction bases with no gene match: 11. DNA of the CDR3: TGTGCCAGCAGCTTCACCACAGGGGGGCCTGGGGAGACCCAGTACTTC. This codes for CASSFTTGGPGETQYF. The full variable domain, completed using reference TRBV7-6 and TRBJ2-5, is GAGVSQSPRYKVTKRGQDVALRCDPISGHVSLYWYRQALGQGPEFLTYFNYEAQQDKSGLPNDRFSAERPEGSISTLTIQRTEQRDSAMYRCASSFTTGGPGETQYFGPGTRLLVL.

The chain employs TRBV27 and TRBJ2-5; tentative D call: TRBD2 (6 bases). The V end was cut by 3 bases, the J end by 5 bases, with 10 bases between. This CDR3 comprises 13 residues. Germline CDR1 and CDR2: MNHEY and SMNVEV (reference sequence). CDR3 sequence (DNA): TGTGCCAGCAGTTTCCGCGGGATGGAGACCCAGTACTTC. It yields the protein CASSFRGMETQYF.

The chain employs TRBV7-2 and TRBJ1-5; 9 bases line up with TRBD1. The trim removed 4 bases at V and 4 bases at J, leaving 5 bases unmatched. CDR1 and CDR2 (germline): SGHTA, FQGNSA. The CDR3 is 15 residues long. CDR3 coding DNA: TGTGCCAGCAGCTCAGAACAGGGGGCAAATCAGCCCCAGCATTTT. It translates to CASSSEQGANQPQHF.

This clone was recorded only once. The rearrangement uses TRBV4-1 and TRBJ1-2; D not resolved. This CDR3 contains 14 residues. Germline V gives CDR1 MGHRA, CDR2 YSYEKL. The ends were cut back, 0 bases at V and 6 bases at J, with 11 bases in the middle. This CDR3 is CASSQETGNDGYTF. In nucleotides, the CDR3 is TGCGCCAGCAGCCAAGAAACCGGGAACGATGGCTACACCTTC.

This chain links TRBV7-2 with TRBJ2-1; D might be TRBD2 (6 bases). The V and J ends lost 1 base and 4 bases respectively, with 14 bases between them. The CDR3 sequence is 16 residues long. The germline gives CDR1 SGHTA, CDR2 FQGNSA. The CDR3 protein is CASSLGVGSGYNEQFF. The CDR3 DNA reads as TGTGCCAGCAGCTTAGGCGTTGGTAGCGGATACAATGAGCAGTTCTTC. Using reference TRBV7-2 and TRBJ2-1 for the parts outside the CDR3, the full variable domain is GAGVSQSPSNKVTEKGKDVELRCDPISGHTALYWYRQSLGQGLEFLIYFQGNSAPDKSGLPSDRFSAERTGGSVSTLTIQRTQQEDSAVYLCASSLGVGSGYNEQFFGPGTRLTVL.

V and J are TRBV10-2 and TRBJ1-2; 9 positions match TRBD1. This CDR3 is 14 amino acids long. Germline lookup yields CDR1 WSHSY and CDR2 SAAADI. V shed 3 bases, J shed 6 bases, and the junction held 5 bases outside the gene matches. The CDR3 bases are TGCGCCAGCAGTGACTACGGGACAGGGAATGGCTACACCTTC. Protein sequence: CASSDYGTGNGYTF.

The chain employs TRBV6-5 and TRBJ1-1, with 8 bases matching TRBD1. CDR3 length equals 16 residues. From germline, CDR1 is MNHEY and CDR2 SVGAGI. V lost 2 bases and J lost 2; bases outside the gene matches: 7. The CDR3 sequence: CASSYTRTGLNTEAFF. The CDR3 DNA follows: TGTGCCAGCAGTTACACGAGGACAGGGCTAAACACTGAAGCTTTCTTT.

This clone was counted once. The chain has TRBV5-1 and TRBJ2-7; perhaps TRBD2 as D (6 bases). The CDR3 totals 13 residues. Between the trimmed V and J ends, which lost 2 bases and 1 base, there was a span of 7 bases. The germline CDR1 and CDR2 sequences are SGHRS and YFSETQ. In DNA, the CDR3 is TGCGCCAGCAGCTTCGGACTATCCTACGAGCAGTACTTC. It translates to CASSFGLSYEQYF.